This is a list of T cell receptor beta chains from one sample in a study of post-analysis software for immune sequencing data. TCRdb ran MiXCR on the PCR reads and lists one entry per CDR3 protein. The data show more than 450,000 distinct CDR3 sequences, around 40% seen once. The source material was blood. Receptor source: a girl under 18 with multiple sclerosis. Both conserved end residues are part of each CDR3. The order of the fields is V gene, D gene, J gene, clone size, CDR3 DNA, CDR3 protein. D genes are given only for firm matches. Clone size, where shown, is once, few, many, or a class for clones that have expanded.

TRBV12-3/TRBV12-4	TRBD1	TRBJ2-7	few	TGTGCCAGCAGTGAGGGACAGGGAATCTACGAGCAGTACTTC	CASSEGQGIYEQYF
TRBV6-7	TRBD1	TRBJ1-6	-	TGTGCCAGCAGTTACGCGGGCCAAAAGACAGGGAAGGATTCACCCCTCCACTTT	CASSYAGQKTGKDSPLHF
TRBV7-9	TRBD2	TRBJ2-1	-	TGTGCCAGCAGCTTAGTGGGAGGGACTTCCTACAATGAGCAGTTCTTC	CASSLVGGTSYNEQFF
TRBV12-3/TRBV12-4	-	TRBJ2-5	-	TGTGCCAGCAGCCCAGGGTCTAGGGAAGAGACCCAGTACTTC	CASSPGSREETQYF
TRBV27	-	TRBJ2-3	few	TGTGCCAGCAGCCTACGCGGCCAGAGTACAGATACGCAGTATTTT	CASSLRGQSTDTQYF
TRBV6-1	-	TRBJ1-1	-	TGTGCCAGCAGTGATCAAGGAAATTTTGCTGAAGCTTTCTTT	CASSDQGNFAEAFF
TRBV6-5	-	TRBJ2-7	-	TGTGCCAGCAGTTCCGGTCAAGGCGGGCCCTACGAGCAGTACTTC	CASSSGQGGPYEQYF
TRBV12-3/TRBV12-4	TRBD1	TRBJ1-2	few	TGTGCCAGCACATACAGGGGGCGCGACTATGGCTACACCTTC	CASTYRGRDYGYTF
TRBV5-6	TRBD1	TRBJ1-2	-	TGTGCCAGCAGCCCACGCTGGGACAGACACTATGGCTACACCTTC	CASSPRWDRHYGYTF
TRBV3-1	TRBD2	TRBJ2-1	-	TGTGCCAGCAGCCCACAGACTAGCAGTGAGCAGTTCTTC	CASSPQTSSEQFF
TRBV27	TRBD1	TRBJ1-1	-	TGTGCCAGCAGTCCATCAACGACAGGGGGGATGGGGTACACTGAAGCTTTCTTT	CASSPSTTGGMGYTEAFF
TRBV9	-	TRBJ2-1	-	TGTGCCAGCAGCGTAGGATTGGGTGAGCAGTTCTTC	CASSVGLGEQFF
TRBV2	-	TRBJ2-3	-	TGTGCCAGCAAAGAAGAGCGGAGCACAGATACGCAGTATTTT	CASKEERSTDTQYF
TRBV6-5	-	TRBJ2-7	-	TGTGCCAGCAGTGTTAGCGTGACCTACGAGCAGTACTTC	CASSVSVTYEQYF
TRBV20-1	TRBD1	TRBJ2-7	few	TGCAGTGCTAGTCCTGGAACAGGGGTGTGGGACTACGAGCAGTACTTC	CSASPGTGVWDYEQYF
TRBV5-1	-	TRBJ2-5	-	TGCGCCAGCAGCTTGAAGAGGGGGTTCCAAGAGACCCAGTACTTC	CASSLKRGFQETQYF
TRBV7-9	-	TRBJ2-7	few	TGTGCCAGCAGCTTAGATCAAACCTACGAGCAGTACTTC	CASSLDQTYEQYF
TRBV6-1	-	TRBJ1-1	few	TGTGCCAGCATCGCCCAGGGGATACGGAACACTGAAGCTTTCTTT	CASIAQGIRNTEAFF
TRBV29-1	TRBD1	TRBJ1-1	few	TGCAGCGTTGCCAGGGGGGGATCCCCACGGGAAGCTTTCTTT	CSVARGGSPREAFF
TRBV20-1	-	TRBJ2-7	many	TGCAGTGCTAGACCCCCAGGCAGGGGCAACGAGCAGTACTTC	CSARPPGRGNEQYF
TRBV30	-	TRBJ2-1	few	TGTGCCTGGAGTCCAGACAGATACAATGAGCAGTTCTTC	CAWSPDRYNEQFF
TRBV13	TRBD2	TRBJ2-7	-	TGTGCCAGCAGCTTGGGGAGACTAGCGGGGTCCTACGAGCAGTACTTC	CASSLGRLAGSYEQYF
TRBV10-3	-	TRBJ2-3	few	TGTGCCATCACCGAGGAGGGAGGAAGCACAGATACGCAGTATTTT	CAITEEGGSTDTQYF
TRBV29-1	-	TRBJ2-1	-	TGCAGCGTGCGAGGGACGATCGCCAGCGAGCAGTTCTTC	CSVRGTIASEQFF
TRBV10-1	TRBD2	TRBJ2-1	-	TGCGCCAGCAGTGATGCTAGCGGGGGGGAGCAGTTCTTC	CASSDASGGEQFF
TRBV12-3/TRBV12-4	TRBD2	TRBJ2-3	-	TGTGCCAGCAGTTTATGGGCTAGCGGGAGGACGGATACGCAGTATTTT	CASSLWASGRTDTQYF
TRBV10-3	-	TRBJ2-7	-	TGTGCCATCAGTAAGAGACGAGTTCACGAGCAGTACTTC	CAISKRRVHEQYF
TRBV7-2	TRBD1	TRBJ2-7	few	TGTGCCAGCAGCTTTCAGGACAGGGGCATATACGAGCAGTACTTC	CASSFQDRGIYEQYF
TRBV12-3/TRBV12-4	-	TRBJ1-2	-	TGTGCCAGCAGTTTAGGGGCAGCGCGGTATGGCTACACCTTC	CASSLGAARYGYTF
TRBV12-3/TRBV12-4	-	TRBJ1-1	-	TGTGCCAGCAGTTTCTCAGACACCGATGAAGCTTTCTTT	CASSFSDTDEAFF
TRBV12-3/TRBV12-4	-	TRBJ1-2	many	TGTGCCAGCACGGTCCTGGGGGCGCCTAACTATGGCTACACCTTC	CASTVLGAPNYGYTF
TRBV2	-	TRBJ2-1	-	TGTGCCAGCAGTGGAGGGGGATTTAATAATGAGCAGTTCTTC	CASSGGGFNNEQFF
TRBV12-3/TRBV12-4	-	TRBJ2-1	-	TGTGCCAGCAGTTTAACCGCCCAGCGACACAATGAGCAGTTCTTC	CASSLTAQRHNEQFF
TRBV6-1	-	TRBJ1-1	-	TGTGCCAGCAGTGTCCCCCGGGGCGTTCAGGGCTGGTGGACTGAAGCTTTCTTT	CASSVPRGVQGWWTEAFF
TRBV9	-	TRBJ1-3	-	TGTGCCAGCAGCCCCGGACGGTCTGGAAACACCATATATTTT	CASSPGRSGNTIYF
TRBV12-3/TRBV12-4	TRBD1	TRBJ1-5	few	TGTGCCAGCAGTACAGGGGCCTCCAATCAGCCCCAGCATTTT	CASSTGASNQPQHF
TRBV12-3/TRBV12-4	-	TRBJ2-7	-	TGTGCCAGCAGTTTCAGGGCCACCTACGAGCAGTACTTC	CASSFRATYEQYF
TRBV12-3/TRBV12-4	TRBD2	TRBJ2-1	few	TGTGCCAGCAGTTTAGGCGGGAGGGCCTCCTACAATGAGCAGTTCTTC	CASSLGGRASYNEQFF
TRBV5-1	-	TRBJ2-3	once	TGCGCCAGCAGCTATCTCGGCCTCACAGATACGCAGTATTTT	CASSYLGLTDTQYF
TRBV3-1	TRBD1	TRBJ1-2	-	TGTGCCAGCAGCCAAGATCCTAGACAGGGCAGGTATGGCTACACCTTC	CASSQDPRQGRYGYTF
TRBV3-1	-	TRBJ1-1	once	TGTGCCAGCAGCCCCCCAGGGGCCCTCGACACTGAAGCTTTCTTT	CASSPPGALDTEAFF
TRBV21-1	-	TRBJ2-7	-	TGTGCCAGCAGCAACTCGCCCTGCGGGGGGGGGTATCACCACTACGAGCAGTACTTC	CASSNSPCGGGYHHYEQYF
TRBV29-1	-	TRBJ2-7	-	TGCAGCGGGGAAAGAAGACAGTTCTACGAGCAGTACTTC	CSGERRQFYEQYF
TRBV4-2	-	TRBJ2-6	few	TGTGCCAGCAGCCAAGATCAGGTTTGGCGGACCTCTGGGGCCAACGTCCTGACTTTC	CASSQDQVWRTSGANVLTF
TRBV5-1	-	TRBJ1-1	-	TGCGCCAGCAGCCCGTTAGTAGGAGGCATGGCTGAAGCTTTCTTT	CASSPLVGGMAEAFF
TRBV5-5	TRBD2	TRBJ2-1	-	TGTGCCAGCAGCTTGGAGGGCGGGGGGCCGAGAAATGAGCAGTTCTTC	CASSLEGGGPRNEQFF
TRBV12-3/TRBV12-4	TRBD1	TRBJ1-2	-	TGTGCCAGCAGCCCACAGGGGGCCGCTAACTATGGCTACACCTTC	CASSPQGAANYGYTF
TRBV24-1	-	TRBJ2-1	few	TGTGCCACCAGTGACCCTACTTACAATGAGCAGTTCTTC	CATSDPTYNEQFF
TRBV20-1	-	TRBJ2-7	few	TGCAGTGCTAGAGAGGTTCGGCAGGGCTACGAGCAGTACTTC	CSAREVRQGYEQYF
TRBV12-3/TRBV12-4	TRBD1	TRBJ2-5	-	TGTGCCAGCAGTTCGCCGGGACAGGGCTTGGAGACCCAGTACTTC	CASSSPGQGLETQYF
TRBV5-6	-	TRBJ1-1	-	TGTGCCAGCAGCTACGAAGCTTTCTTT	CASSYEAFF
TRBV30	TRBD2	TRBJ2-3	few	TGTGCCTGGAGTGTAACTAGCGGGAGAGTGGAAGATACGCAGTATTTT	CAWSVTSGRVEDTQYF
TRBV12-3/TRBV12-4	-	TRBJ1-1	few	TGTGCCAGCAGTTCCCCGGGTCTCACTGAAGCTTTCTTT	CASSSPGLTEAFF
TRBV20-1	-	TRBJ2-5	-	TGCAGTGCTACCGAGGAGGAGACCCAGTACTTC	CSATEEETQYF
TRBV30	TRBD2	TRBJ2-1	once	TGTGCCTTAGACGGGGGGAGCTCCTACAATGAGCAGTTCTTC	CALDGGSSYNEQFF
TRBV5-5	-	TRBJ1-2	few	TGTGCCAGCAGCTTGAGGCTGGCAAACTATGGCTACACCTTC	CASSLRLANYGYTF
TRBV12-3/TRBV12-4	-	TRBJ1-1	-	TGTGCCAGCAGTTTCGTCACACGGGGCACTGAAGCTTTCTTT	CASSFVTRGTEAFF
TRBV10-3	-	TRBJ2-7	-	TGTGCCATCAGGGGGAGCTCCTACGAGCAGTACTTC	CAIRGSSYEQYF
TRBV12-3/TRBV12-4	-	TRBJ1-1	few	TGTGCCAGCAGTTTTACAGGGAGTAACACTGAAGCTTTCTTT	CASSFTGSNTEAFF
TRBV20-1	-	TRBJ2-1	-	TGCAGTGCTAGAGATGGTCGTCTACGGGGAGGTGAGCAGTTCTTC	CSARDGRLRGGEQFF